This entry concerns a single T cell receptor beta chain. What it binds is unknown. The template used for profiling TCR beta VDJ and CDR3 was genomic DNA. TCRdb re-derived calls from the reads in MiXCR, one entry per CDR3 protein. Of 250,000 to 350,000 distinct CDR3 sequences listed, about 56% were seen once; the top ten hold less than 10%. The data were obtained in a study of CD8+CD57+ T cells in acquired aplastic anemia. On the study more broadly: Recorded DNA amounts for sorted CD4+ and CD8+ cells had an average of approximately 3 ug.

Findings of the study overall: It was found that roughly 31 CD8+ CDR3 sequences were shared between patients and controls.

In germline, CDR1 is SGHTA, CDR2 FQGTGA. The ends were cut back, 6 bases at V and 2 bases at J, with 15 bases in the middle. The CDR3 loop spans 15 amino acids. Sequenced: sorted CD4+, CD8+, or CD8+CD57+ T cells (not recorded which) from PBMCs. The sequence derives from a human donor with severe aplastic anemia or a healthy control (not recorded which). V is TRBV7-3 and J is TRBJ2-3, with D possibly called TRBD1 or TRBD2 (5 bases each). The CDR3 DNA reads TGTGCCAGCAGGCCGCTCAGGGAGAACACAGATACGCAGTATTTT. Translation: CASRPLRENTDTQYF.